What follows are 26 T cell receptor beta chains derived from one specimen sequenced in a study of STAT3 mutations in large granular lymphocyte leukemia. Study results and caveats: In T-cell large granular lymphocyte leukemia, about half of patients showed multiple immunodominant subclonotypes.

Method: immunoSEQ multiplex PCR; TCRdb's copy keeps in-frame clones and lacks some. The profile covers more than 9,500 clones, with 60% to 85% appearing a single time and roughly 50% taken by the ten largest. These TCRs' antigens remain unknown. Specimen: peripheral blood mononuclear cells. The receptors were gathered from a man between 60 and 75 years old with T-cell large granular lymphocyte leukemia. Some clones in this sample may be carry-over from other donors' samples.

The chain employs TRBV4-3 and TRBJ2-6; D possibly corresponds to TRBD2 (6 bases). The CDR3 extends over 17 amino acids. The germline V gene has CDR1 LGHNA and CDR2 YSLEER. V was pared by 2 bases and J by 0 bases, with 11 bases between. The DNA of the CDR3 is TGCGCCAGCAGCCAACTCCTCGGGAGCTCTGGGGCCAACGTCCTGACTTTC. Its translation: CASSQLLGSSGANVLTF.

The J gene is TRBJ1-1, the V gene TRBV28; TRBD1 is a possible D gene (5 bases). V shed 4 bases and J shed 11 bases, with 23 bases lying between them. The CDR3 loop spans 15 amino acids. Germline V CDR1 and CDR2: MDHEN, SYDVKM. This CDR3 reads CASSSFGTTREKAFF. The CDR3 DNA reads TGTGCCAGCAGTTCCTTCGGGACGACAAGAGAGAAGGCTTTCTTT.

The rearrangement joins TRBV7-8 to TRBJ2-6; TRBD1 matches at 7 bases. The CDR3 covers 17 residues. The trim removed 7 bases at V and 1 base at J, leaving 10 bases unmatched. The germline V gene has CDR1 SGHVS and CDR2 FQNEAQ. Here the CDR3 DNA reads TGTGCCAGCACCCGGGAAGGGGGCGCTTCTGGGGCCAACGTCCTGACTTTC. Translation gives CASTREGGASGANVLTF.

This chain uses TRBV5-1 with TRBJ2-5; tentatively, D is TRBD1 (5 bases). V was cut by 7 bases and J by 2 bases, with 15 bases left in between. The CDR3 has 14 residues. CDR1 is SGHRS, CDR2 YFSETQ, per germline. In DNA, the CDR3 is TGCGCCAGCTCCACGGTGGGGCGTCAAGAGACCCAGTACTTC. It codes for CASSTVGRQETQYF. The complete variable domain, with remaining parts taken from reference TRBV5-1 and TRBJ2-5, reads KAGVTQTPRYLIKTRGQQVTLSCSPISGHRSVSWYQQTPGQGLQFLFEYFSETQRNKGNFPGRFSGRQFSNSRSEMNVSTLELGDSALYLCASSTVGRQETQYFGPGTRLLVL.

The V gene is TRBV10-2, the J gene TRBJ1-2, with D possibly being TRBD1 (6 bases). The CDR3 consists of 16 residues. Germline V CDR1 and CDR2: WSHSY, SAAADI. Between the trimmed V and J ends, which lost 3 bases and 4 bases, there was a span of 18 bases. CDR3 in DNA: TGCGCCAGCAGTGAACTAAGTCCCCGACAGGCCTATGGCTACACCTTC. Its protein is CASSELSPRQAYGYTF.

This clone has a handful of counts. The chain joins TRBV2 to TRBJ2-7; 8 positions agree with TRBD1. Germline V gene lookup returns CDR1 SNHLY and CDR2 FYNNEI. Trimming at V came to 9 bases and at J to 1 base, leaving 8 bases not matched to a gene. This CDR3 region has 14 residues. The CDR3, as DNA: TGTGCCAGGGGCCCCGGACAGGGTTCCTACGAGCAGTACTTC. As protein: CARGPGQGSYEQYF.

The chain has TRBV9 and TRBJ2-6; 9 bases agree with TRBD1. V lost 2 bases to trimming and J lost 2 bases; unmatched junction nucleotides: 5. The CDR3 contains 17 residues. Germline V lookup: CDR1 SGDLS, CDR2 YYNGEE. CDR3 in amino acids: CASSVGTGWTGANVLTF. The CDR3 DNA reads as TGTGCCAGCAGCGTCGGGACAGGGTGGACTGGGGCCAACGTCCTGACTTTC.

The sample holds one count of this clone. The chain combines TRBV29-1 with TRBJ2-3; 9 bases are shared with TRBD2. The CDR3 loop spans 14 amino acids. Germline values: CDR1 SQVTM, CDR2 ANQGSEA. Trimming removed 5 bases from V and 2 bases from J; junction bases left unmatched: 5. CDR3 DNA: TGCAGCGTTTCGCTAGCGGGAAACACAGATACGCAGTATTTT. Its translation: CSVSLAGNTDTQYF.

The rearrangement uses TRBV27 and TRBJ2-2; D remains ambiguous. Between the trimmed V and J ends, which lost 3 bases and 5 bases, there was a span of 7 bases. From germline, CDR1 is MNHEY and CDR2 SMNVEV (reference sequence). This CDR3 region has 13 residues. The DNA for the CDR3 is TGTGCCAGCAGTTTCCCCTCAACCGGGGAGCTGTTTTTT. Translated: CASSFPSTGELFF.

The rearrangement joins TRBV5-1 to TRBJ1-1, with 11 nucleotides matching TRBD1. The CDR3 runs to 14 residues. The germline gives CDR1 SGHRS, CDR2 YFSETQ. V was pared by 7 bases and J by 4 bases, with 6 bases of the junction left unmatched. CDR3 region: CASGTGTGGTEAFF. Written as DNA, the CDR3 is TGCGCCAGCGGGACCGGGACAGGGGGCACTGAAGCTTTCTTT.

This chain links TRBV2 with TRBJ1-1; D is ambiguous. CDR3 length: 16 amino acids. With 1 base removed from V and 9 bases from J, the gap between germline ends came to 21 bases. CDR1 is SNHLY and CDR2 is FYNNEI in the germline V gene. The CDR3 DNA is TGTGCCAGCAGTGAAGAGGGAAGACACAAAGCTCGAAAAGCTTTCTTT. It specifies CASSEEGRHKARKAFF. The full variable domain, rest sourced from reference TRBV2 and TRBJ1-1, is EPEVTQTPSHQVTQMGQEVILRCVPISNHLYFYWYRQILGQKVEFLVSFYNNEISEKSEIFDDQFSVERPDGSNFTLKIRSTKLEDSAMYFCASSEEGRHKARKAFFGQGTRLTVV.

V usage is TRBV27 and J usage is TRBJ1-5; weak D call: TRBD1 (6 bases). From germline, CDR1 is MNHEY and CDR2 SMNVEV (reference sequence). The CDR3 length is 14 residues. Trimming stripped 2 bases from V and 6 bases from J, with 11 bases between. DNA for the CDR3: TGTGCCAGCAGTTTAGCAGGGGTAGGTCAGCCCCAGCATTTT. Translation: CASSLAGVGQPQHF.

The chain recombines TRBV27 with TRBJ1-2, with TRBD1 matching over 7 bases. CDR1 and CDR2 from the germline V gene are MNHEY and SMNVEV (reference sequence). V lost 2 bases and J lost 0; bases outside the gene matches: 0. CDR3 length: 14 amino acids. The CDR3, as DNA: TGTGCCAGCAGTTTAGACAGGGCTAACTATGGCTACACCTTC. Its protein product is CASSLDRANYGYTF.

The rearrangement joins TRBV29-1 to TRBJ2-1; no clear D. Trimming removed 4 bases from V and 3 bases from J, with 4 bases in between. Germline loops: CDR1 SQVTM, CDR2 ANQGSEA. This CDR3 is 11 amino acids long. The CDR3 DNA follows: TGCAGCGTTGGTCTCTACAATGAGCAGTTCTTC. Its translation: CSVGLYNEQFF.

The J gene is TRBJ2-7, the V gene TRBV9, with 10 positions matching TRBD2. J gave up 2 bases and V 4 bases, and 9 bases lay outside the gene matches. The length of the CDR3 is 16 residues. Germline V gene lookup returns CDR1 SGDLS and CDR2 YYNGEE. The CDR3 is CASSPLRTSGAYEQYF. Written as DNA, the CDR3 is TGTGCCAGCAGCCCCCTCCGTACTAGCGGGGCCTACGAGCAGTACTTC. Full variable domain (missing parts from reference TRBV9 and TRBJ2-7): DSGVTQTPKHLITATGQRVTLRCSPRSGDLSVYWYQQSLDQGLQFLIQYYNGEERAKGNILERFSAQQFPDLHSELNLSSLELGDSALYFCASSPLRTSGAYEQYFGPGTRLTVT.

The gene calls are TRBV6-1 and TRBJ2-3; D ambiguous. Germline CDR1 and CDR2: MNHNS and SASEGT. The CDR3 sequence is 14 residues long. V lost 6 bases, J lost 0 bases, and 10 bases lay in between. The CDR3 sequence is CASRHAGSTDTQYF. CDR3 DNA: TGTGCCAGCAGGCACGCCGGGAGCACAGATACGCAGTATTTT.

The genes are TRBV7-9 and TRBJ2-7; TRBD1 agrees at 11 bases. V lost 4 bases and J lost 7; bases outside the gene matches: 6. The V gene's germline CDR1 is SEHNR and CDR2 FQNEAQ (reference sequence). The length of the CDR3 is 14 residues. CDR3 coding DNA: TGTGCCAGCAGCTCCGGACAGGGGGCGCGAGAGCAGTACTTC. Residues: CASSSGQGAREQYF. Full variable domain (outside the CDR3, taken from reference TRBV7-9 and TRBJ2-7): DTGVSQNPRHKITKRGQNVTFRCDPISEHNRLYWYRQTLGQGPEFLTYFQNEAQLEKSRLLSDRFSAERPKGSFSTLEIQRTEQGDSAMYLCASSSGQGAREQYFGPGTRLTVT.

The CDR3, as DNA: TGTGCCAGCAGGGAGGGACATTGGGACTCTGGGGCCAACGTCCTGACTTTC. This sequence encodes CASREGHWDSGANVLTF. The V and J genes are TRBV5-4 and TRBJ2-6, with D possibly being TRBD1 or TRBD2 (6 bases each). The CDR3 is 17 amino acids. Germline CDR1 is SGHNT and CDR2 is YYREEE (reference sequence). The V and J ends lost 5 bases and 0 bases respectively, with 15 bases between them.

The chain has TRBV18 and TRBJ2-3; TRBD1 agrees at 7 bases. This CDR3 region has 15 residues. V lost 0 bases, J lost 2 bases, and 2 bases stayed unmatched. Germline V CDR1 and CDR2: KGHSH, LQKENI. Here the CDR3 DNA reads TGTGCCAGCTCACCACCGGGACAGCTCACAGATACGCAGTATTTT. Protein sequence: CASSPPGQLTDTQYF. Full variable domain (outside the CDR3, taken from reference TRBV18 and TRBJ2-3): NAGVMQNPRHLVRRRGQEARLRCSPMKGHSHVYWYRQLPEEGLKFMVYLQKENIIDESGMPKERFSAEFPKEGPSILRIQQVVRGDSAAYFCASSPPGQLTDTQYFGPGTRLTVL.

CDR3 amino acids: CASSMDRGGNTEAFF. The CDR3 DNA sequence: TGTGCCAGTAGTATGGACAGGGGGGGGAACACTGAAGCTTTCTTT. The V call is TRBV19, the J call TRBJ1-1, with 10 positions matching TRBD1. V gave up 3 bases and J gave up 1 base; unmatched junction bases: 2. The CDR3 contains 15 residues. Per the germline V gene, CDR1 is LNHDA and CDR2 is SQIVND (reference sequence). Drawing the rest from reference TRBV19 and TRBJ1-1, the complete variable domain is DGGITQSPKYLFRKEGQNVTLSCEQNLNHDAMYWYRQDPGQGLRLIYYSQIVNDFQKGDIAEGYSVSREKKESFPLTVTSAQKNPTAFYLCASSMDRGGNTEAFFGQGTRLTVV.

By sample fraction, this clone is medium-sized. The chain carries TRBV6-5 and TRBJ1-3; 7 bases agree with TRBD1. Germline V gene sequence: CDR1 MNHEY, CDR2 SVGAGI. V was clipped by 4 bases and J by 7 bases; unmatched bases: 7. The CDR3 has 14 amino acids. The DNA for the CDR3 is TGTGCCAGCAGTTTTAGGAGGGGGCAGAACACCATATATTTT. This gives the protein CASSFRRGQNTIYF.

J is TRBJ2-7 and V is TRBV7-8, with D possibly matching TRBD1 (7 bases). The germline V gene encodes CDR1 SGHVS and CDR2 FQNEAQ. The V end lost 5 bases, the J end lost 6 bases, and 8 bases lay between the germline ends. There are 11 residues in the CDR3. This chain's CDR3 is CASSQGGEQYF. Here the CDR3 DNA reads TGTGCCAGCAGCCAGGGGGGCGAGCAGTACTTC. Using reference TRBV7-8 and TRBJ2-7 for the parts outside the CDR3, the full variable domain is GAGVSQSPRYKVAKRGQDVALRCDPISGHVSLFWYQQALGQGPEFLTYFQNEAQLDKSGLPSDRFFAERPEGSVSTLKIQRTQQEDSAVYLCASSQGGEQYFGPGTRLTVT.

The DNA for the CDR3 is TGTGCCAGCCTTAGAGGGGACGAGCAGTACTTC. Translating it yields CASLRGDEQYF. V gene TRBV6-5 combines with J gene TRBJ2-7; the D gene could be TRBD1 or TRBD2 (5 bases each). V dropped 8 bases and J dropped 5 bases, with 10 bases sitting between them. The CDR3 covers 11 residues. The V gene's germline CDR1 is MNHEY and CDR2 SVGAGI.

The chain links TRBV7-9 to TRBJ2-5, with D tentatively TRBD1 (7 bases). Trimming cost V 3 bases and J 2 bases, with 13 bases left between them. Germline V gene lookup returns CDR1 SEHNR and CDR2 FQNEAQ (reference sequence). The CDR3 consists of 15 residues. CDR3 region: CASSLAAGGQETQYF. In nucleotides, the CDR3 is TGTGCCAGCAGCTTGGCGGCAGGGGGGCAAGAGACCCAGTACTTC.

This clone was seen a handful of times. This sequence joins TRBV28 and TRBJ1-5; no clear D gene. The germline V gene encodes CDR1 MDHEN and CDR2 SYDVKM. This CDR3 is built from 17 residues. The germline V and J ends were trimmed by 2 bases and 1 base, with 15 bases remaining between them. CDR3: CASSLEADVLSNQPQHF. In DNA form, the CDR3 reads TGTGCCAGCAGTTTAGAAGCGGACGTTCTGAGCAATCAGCCCCAGCATTTT. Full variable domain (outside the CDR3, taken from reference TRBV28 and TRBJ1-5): DVKVTQSSRYLVKRTGEKVFLECVQDMDHENMFWYRQDPGLGLRLIYFSYDVKMKEKGDIPEGYSVSREKKERFSLILESASTNQTSMYLCASSLEADVLSNQPQHFGDGTRLSIL.

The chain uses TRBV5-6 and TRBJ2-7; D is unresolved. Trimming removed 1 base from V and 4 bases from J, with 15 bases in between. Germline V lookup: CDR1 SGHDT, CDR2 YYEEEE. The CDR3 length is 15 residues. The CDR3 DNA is TGTGCCAGCAGCTTGAGCAGCCAACTTCGATACGAGCAGTACTTC. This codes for CASSLSSQLRYEQYF.